This T cell receptor beta chain was obtained from a study of blood T cells in healthy people across ages. In the case of this clonotype: Its target is unknown.

Overall study findings and caveats: Among T cells, TCR beta diversity per million cells dropped roughly linearly as age rose.

Germline V gene lookup returns CDR1 SQVTM and CDR2 ANQGSEA. Trimming at V came to 3 bases and at J to 4 bases, leaving 9 bases not matched to a gene. CDR3 size: 15 residues. Using a J-beta primer mix together with a sample-barcoded 5' primer, a second PCR was run for roughly 7 to 11 cycles. A template-switch adaptor with 12 random nucleotides tagged each cDNA molecule. Each sample provided no less than 2.5 million CDR3-containing paired-end reads. TCRdb independently ran MiXCR on the 5' RACE reads; one entry per CDR3 protein. The top ten clones hold roughly 24% of a sample with approximately 1,700,000 distinct CDR3 sequences, approximately 39% of them seen once.

This chain joins TRBV29-1 and TRBJ1-2; 9 nucleotides agree with TRBD1. The TCR was taken from a human donor in good health. The material sequenced was blood. Here the CDR3 reads CSVESGTGLSYGYTF. For the CDR3, the DNA is TGCAGCGTTGAGTCCGGGACAGGGTTGAGCTATGGCTACACCTTC.